This T cell receptor beta chain emerged from a study of cytomegalovirus exposure and HLA in healthy donors. In its sample, this clone was seen a few times. V lost 5 bases to trimming and J lost 0 bases, with 12 bases between them. The germline gives CDR1 SGHRS, CDR2 YFSETQ. The CDR3 has 14 amino acids. With 60 Vbeta and 13 Jbeta primers, the PCR was carried out. The method was immunoSEQ multiplex PCR; TCRdb's version includes in-frame clones alone and lacks a portion of them. The sample consists of roughly 79,000 clones, approximately 81% of them appearing once. This clonotype was sampled from a woman aged 45-60 years in good health and CMV-seropositive. This chain uses TRBV5-1 with TRBJ2-7; D remains ambiguous. The specimen was PBMCs. The CDR3 bases are TGCGCCAGCAGACCCGCGAGGAGCTCCTACGAGCAGTACTTC. Amino acids: CASRPARSSYEQYF.